The next 23 T cell receptor beta chains were all read from a single sample in a study of blood T cell repertoires in COVID-19. The table came from immunoSEQ multiplex PCR; TCRdb's copy has only in-frame clones and leaves some out. The sample lists around 150,000 clones; 87% were seen once. Sequencing input: peripheral blood. These receptors all come from a woman in her seventies with COVID-19, enrolled during active disease.

This chain's CDR3 is CASSPPGQANNEQFF. The CDR3 bases are TGTGCCAGCTCACCCCCGGGACAGGCGAACAATGAGCAGTTCTTC. The chain couples TRBV18 to TRBJ2-1; 8 bases fit TRBD1. The length of the CDR3 is 15 residues. V was pared by 3 bases and J by 5 bases, with 6 bases of the junction left unmatched. The germline gives CDR1 KGHSH, CDR2 LQKENI.

This clone was found once. The chain joins TRBV4-1 to TRBJ2-1, with 8 bases fitting TRBD2. Unmatched junction bases numbered 11, after V lost 0 bases and J lost 7 bases. CDR1 is MGHRA and CDR2 is YSYEKL in the germline V gene. The length of the CDR3 is 17 residues. The CDR3: CASSQDQVGGAWNEQFF. DNA for the CDR3: TGCGCCAGCAGCCAAGATCAAGTCGGGGGGGCTTGGAATGAGCAGTTCTTC.

This clone appeared a few times. The gene calls are TRBV27 and TRBJ1-6, with 7 positions matching TRBD1. The CDR3 loop spans 17 amino acids. The junction had 14 bases not matched to a gene; V was cut back by 5 bases and J by 7 bases. Germline V lookup: CDR1 MNHEY, CDR2 SMNVEV (reference sequence). CDR3 sequence reads: CASSPNPGQAINSPLHF. In DNA, the CDR3 is TGTGCCAGCAGTCCTAACCCCGGACAGGCGATAAATTCACCCCTCCACTTT.

The chain carries TRBV28 and TRBJ2-5; a weak D match, TRBD2 (7 bases). Germline V gene sequence: CDR1 MDHEN, CDR2 SYDVKM. V was pared by 1 base and J by 3 bases, with 15 bases between. This CDR3 is 16 amino acids long. The CDR3 nucleotides read TGTGCCAGCAGTTTATTAGGGGGGGTTACGGAAGAGACCCAGTACTTC. As protein: CASSLLGGVTEETQYF.

The chain employs TRBV4-2 and TRBJ1-3, with D maybe TRBD1 (5 bases). The CDR3 has 16 amino acids. Trimming left V 2 bases short and J 4 bases short, with 15 bases between. Germline loops: CDR1 LGHNA, CDR2 YNFKEQ. DNA for the CDR3: TGTGCCAGCAGCCAACCCCTGGGGGGGTTAGGAAACACCATATATTTT. It encodes CASSQPLGGLGNTIYF.

CDR3 in amino acids: CASRSHDRGVNQPQHF. The DNA of the CDR3 is TGTGCCAGCAGGAGTCACGACAGGGGAGTCAATCAGCCCCAGCATTTT. The rearrangement links TRBV6-6 to TRBJ1-5; 8 nucleotides align to TRBD1. The CDR3 has 16 amino acids. Germline loops: CDR1 MNHNY, CDR2 SVGAGI (reference sequence). With V trimmed by 6 bases and J by 3 bases, 10 bases remained unmatched.

This clone has only one observation. The chain couples TRBV7-2 to TRBJ1-5; D not resolved. This CDR3 has 13 amino acids. The germline CDR1 and CDR2 sequences are SGHTA and FQGNSA. V shed 5 bases and J shed 2 bases, with 7 bases lying between them. The CDR3 DNA reads as TGTGCCAGCAGCGACCGGGGCAATCAGCCCCAGCATTTT. Translation: CASSDRGNQPQHF.

The CDR3 DNA reads TGTGCCATCAGTGAGTCATGGGGGACTGAATATGGCTACACCTTC. Translated, it gives CAISESWGTEYGYTF. J is TRBJ1-2 and V is TRBV10-3; tentatively, D is TRBD1 (5 bases). The V end lost 0 bases, the J end lost 5 bases, and 13 bases lay between the germline ends. Per germline, CDR1 ENHRY and CDR2 SYGVKD. The CDR3 extends over 15 amino acids.

This clone has only one observation. Compared with germline, one end of the junction differs, possibly owing to a read error. This sequence joins TRBV6-5 and TRBJ1-5; D not resolved. Germline assignment: CDR1 MNHEY and CDR2 SVGAGI. The CDR3 sequence is 15 residues long. The DNA of the CDR3 is TGTGCCAGCAGTGACTCACAACAGTACAATCAGCCCCAGCATTTT. Translating it yields CASSDSQQYNQPQHF.

This chain connects TRBV9 to TRBJ1-5; D is unresolved. CDR3 length: 14 residues. From germline, CDR1 is SGDLS and CDR2 YYNGEE. V lost 2 bases to trimming and J lost 2 bases, with 8 bases between them. The CDR3 DNA is TGTGCCAGCAGCGTTTGGGCAGGCAATCAGCCCCAGCATTTT. This codes for CASSVWAGNQPQHF.

This clone showed up just once. The rearrangement joins TRBV6-4 to TRBJ1-6, with 7 nucleotides matching TRBD1. CDR1 is MRHNA and CDR2 is SNTAGT in the germline V gene. There are 14 residues in the CDR3. Germline trimming cut 4 bases from V and 7 bases from J; bases unmatched to any gene: 4. The CDR3 region is CASSVGGYNSPLHF. The DNA of the CDR3 is TGTGCCAGCAGTGTAGGGGGCTACAATTCACCCCTCCACTTT.

The chain joins TRBV10-1 to TRBJ2-1, with TRBD2 matching over 8 bases. The length of the CDR3 is 14 residues. Looked up from germline, CDR1 is WNHNN and CDR2 is SYGVQD (reference sequence). V lost 8 bases and J lost 10; bases outside the gene matches: 13. As DNA, the CDR3 is TGCGCCAGCTCCGGGGGGGATCTCGGTCACGAGCAGTTCTTC. Translating it yields CASSGGDLGHEQFF.

This chain uses TRBV6-6 with TRBJ2-1; 12 bases align to TRBD2. Germline CDR1 is MNHNY and CDR2 is SVGAGI (reference sequence). CDR3 length: 16 residues. The ends lost 7 bases at V and 4 bases at J; junction bases unmatched: 8. CDR3 region: CASIKAGTSGYNEQFF. The CDR3 coding sequence is TGTGCCAGCATAAAAGCGGGGACTAGCGGGTACAATGAGCAGTTCTTC.

This clone was seen a few times. The rearrangement links TRBV2 to TRBJ1-4, with D possibly being TRBD1 (5 bases). V lost 7 bases to trimming and J lost 3 bases, with 12 bases between them. CDR3 length equals 14 residues. Germline V gene data show CDR1 as SNHLY and CDR2 as FYNNEI. As DNA, the CDR3 is TGTGCCAGCACTAAGGGGATGGCTAATGAAAAACTGTTTTTT. Translating it yields CASTKGMANEKLFF. The full variable domain, with the rest looked up from reference TRBV2 and TRBJ1-4, is EPEVTQTPSHQVTQMGQEVILRCVPISNHLYFYWYRQILGQKVEFLVSFYNNEISEKSEIFDDQFSVERPDGSNFTLKIRSTKLEDSAMYFCASTKGMANEKLFFGSGTQLSVL.

The V gene is TRBV19, the J gene TRBJ1-6; no clear D. Germline lookup yields CDR1 LNHDA and CDR2 SQIVND (reference sequence). This CDR3 is 15 amino acids long. V dropped 6 bases and J dropped 5 bases, with 14 bases sitting between them. The CDR3 sequence is CASRVVAFDNSPLHF. Here the CDR3 DNA reads TGTGCCAGTAGGGTGGTGGCATTTGATAATTCACCCCTCCACTTT.

The chain is built from TRBV7-9 and TRBJ2-5, with D tentatively TRBD2 (6 bases). The germline V and J ends were trimmed by 4 bases and 5 bases, with 14 bases remaining between them. CDR1 is SEHNR and CDR2 is FQNEAQ in the germline V gene (reference sequence). The CDR3 is 14 amino acids. CDR3 nucleotide sequence: TGTGCCAGCAGCTCAATAACTAGCCGGGAGACCCAGTACTTC. It specifies CASSSITSRETQYF.

The J gene is TRBJ2-5, the V gene TRBV5-6, with D perhaps TRBD1 (5 bases). Germline assignment: CDR1 SGHDT and CDR2 YYEEEE. There are 13 residues in the CDR3. The V gene lost 1 base and the J gene lost 5 bases, with 9 bases spanning the gap. CDR3 bases: TGTGCCAGCAGCTTGTGGCCAGGGGAGACCCAGTACTTC. This sequence encodes CASSLWPGETQYF.

This chain links TRBV7-9 with TRBJ1-6; D gene ambiguous. The V end was cut by 4 bases, the J end by 10 bases, with 17 bases between. The CDR3 is 15 amino acids. Germline CDR1 is SEHNR and CDR2 is FQNEAQ (reference sequence). The CDR3 region is CASSSPGEAGSPLHF. CDR3 coding DNA: TGTGCCAGCAGCTCACCCGGGGAGGCTGGCTCACCCCTCCACTTT.

This chain links TRBV7-2 with TRBJ2-2; D possibly corresponds to TRBD2 (6 bases). Germline-derived CDR1 and CDR2 are SGHTA and FQGNSA. The CDR3 has 18 amino acids. V lost 2 bases, J lost 0 bases, and 16 bases lay in between. CDR3 nucleotides: TGTGCCAGCAGCTTAAGACACTCGCGGGGCTCGAACACCGGGGAGCTGTTTTTT. This sequence encodes CASSLRHSRGSNTGELFF.

The chain carries TRBV7-9 and TRBJ1-2; D not certain. CDR1 is SEHNR, CDR2 FQNEAQ, per germline (reference sequence). This CDR3 region has 12 residues. Trimming stripped 2 bases from V and 6 bases from J, with 7 bases between. This chain's CDR3 is CASSLITNGYTF. CDR3 bases: TGTGCCAGCAGCTTAATAACTAATGGCTACACCTTC.

The chain combines TRBV29-1 with TRBJ2-1; 7 bases map to TRBD2. The CDR3 runs to 11 residues. Germline-derived CDR1 and CDR2 are SQVTM and ANQGSEA. Losses at the gene ends were 6 bases for V and 9 bases for J; bases not matched to a gene: 5. As DNA, the CDR3 is TGCAGCGTGGCGCGGGGGAGTGAGCAGTTCTTC. This translates into CSVARGSEQFF.

The CDR3: CASSLGSQGPYEQYF. CDR3 sequence (DNA): TGTGCCAGCAGCTTAGGGTCCCAGGGTCCCTACGAGCAGTACTTC. The rearrangement links TRBV7-8 to TRBJ2-7; D perhaps matches TRBD1 (5 bases). Between the trimmed V and J ends, which lost 1 base and 2 bases, there was a span of 12 bases. CDR3 length: 15 residues. Germline CDR1 and CDR2: SGHVS and FQNEAQ.

This clone was recorded a few times. The rearrangement links TRBV29-1 to TRBJ2-3; 7 nucleotides agree with TRBD2. This CDR3 contains 15 residues. Losses at the gene ends were 4 bases for V and 1 base for J; bases not matched to a gene: 8. The germline gives CDR1 SQVTM, CDR2 ANQGSEA. CDR3 DNA: TGCAGCGTTGGGGATGCGGGGGTGGGCACAGATACGCAGTATTTT. Protein product: CSVGDAGVGTDTQYF.